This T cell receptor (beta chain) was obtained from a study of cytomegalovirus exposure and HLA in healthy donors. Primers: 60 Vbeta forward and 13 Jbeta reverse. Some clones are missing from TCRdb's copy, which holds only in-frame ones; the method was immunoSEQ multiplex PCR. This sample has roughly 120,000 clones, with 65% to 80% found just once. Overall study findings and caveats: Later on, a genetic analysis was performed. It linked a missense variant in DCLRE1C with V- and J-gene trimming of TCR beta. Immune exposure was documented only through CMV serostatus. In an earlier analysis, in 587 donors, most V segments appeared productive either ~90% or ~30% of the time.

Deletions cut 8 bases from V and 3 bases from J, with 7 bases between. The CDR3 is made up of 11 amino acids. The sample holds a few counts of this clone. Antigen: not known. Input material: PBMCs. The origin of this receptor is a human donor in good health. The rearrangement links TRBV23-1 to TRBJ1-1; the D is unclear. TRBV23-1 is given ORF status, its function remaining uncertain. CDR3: CASPADTEAFF. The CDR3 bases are TGCGCCAGCCCCGCGGACACTGAAGCTTTCTTT.